The 13 T cell receptor beta chains below come from one sample, sequenced in a study of graft-versus-host responses after intestinal transplantation. Produced via immunoSEQ multiplex PCR; TCRdb's table is partial and in-frame only. The table has over 10,000 clones, around four fifths seen once. The input for sequencing was PBMCs, taken after intestinal transplantation. These receptors came from a human patient who received an intestinal transplant, so some T cells may come from the graft donor.

The chain recombines TRBV30 with TRBJ1-5, with a weak D call TRBD1 (6 bases). The CDR3 has 15 residues. Germline V CDR1 and CDR2: GTSNPN, SVGIG (reference sequence). Trimming removed 1 base at V and 7 bases at J, with 17 bases between. CDR3 in DNA: TGTGCCTGGAGTGGGGGCAGGGGAGTAGGACAGCCCCAGCATTTT. Protein product: CAWSGGRGVGQPQHF.

The chain is built from TRBV15 and TRBJ2-2; D not resolved. This CDR3 comprises 13 residues. V dropped 1 base and J dropped 6 bases, with 6 bases sitting between them. From germline, CDR1 is LNHNV and CDR2 YYDKDF (reference sequence). In DNA form, the CDR3 reads TGTGCCACCAGCAGAGTTCGGGCCGGGGAGCTGTTTTTT. It encodes CATSRVRAGELFF.

The CDR3 DNA sequence: TGTGCCAGCAGCTTAGGCGGGGACAGTAGGACTGAAGCTTTCTTT. It encodes CASSLGGDSRTEAFF. The genes are TRBV7-2 and TRBJ1-1; 7 bases align to TRBD1. This CDR3 has 15 amino acids. Germline V gene lookup returns CDR1 SGHTA and CDR2 FQGNSA. J lost 5 bases, V lost 1 base, and 7 bases had no gene match.

The rearrangement uses TRBV10-3 and TRBJ2-7; a weak D match, TRBD1 (6 bases). The CDR3 is 16 amino acids. The V end lost 0 bases, the J end lost 1 base, and 13 bases lay between the germline ends. In germline, CDR1 is ENHRY, CDR2 SYGVKD. CDR3 region: CAISESQRQVSYEQYF. CDR3 nucleotide sequence: TGTGCCATCAGTGAGTCGCAGAGACAGGTGTCCTACGAGCAGTACTTC.

This clone was picked up one time. The gene calls are TRBV11-1 and TRBJ2-4; perhaps TRBD2 as D (7 bases). Trimming shortened V by 0 bases and J by 9 bases, and 12 bases separated the two germline ends. This CDR3 is built from 14 residues. Per the germline V gene, CDR1 is SGHAT and CDR2 is FQDESV (reference sequence). The CDR3 region is CASSLAHREGIQYF. CDR3 sequence (DNA): TGTGCCAGCAGCTTAGCGCACAGGGAGGGCATTCAGTACTTC.

This clone was counted between two and nine times. The chain joins TRBV7-3 to TRBJ2-2, with D possibly matching TRBD2 (5 bases). Looked up from germline, CDR1 is SGHTA and CDR2 is FQGTGA. V was trimmed by 4 bases and J by 7 bases, leaving 10 bases between them. CDR3 length: 13 amino acids. The CDR3 DNA reads as TGTGCCAGCAGCTCAGGACTGGGCGGGGAGCTGTTTTTT. Its translation is CASSSGLGGELFF.

The chain carries TRBV19 and TRBJ2-1, with 15 bases identical to TRBD2. This CDR3 region has 15 residues. Germline CDR1 is LNHDA and CDR2 is SQIVND (reference sequence). V dropped 3 bases and J dropped 7; count of bases not matched to a gene: 1. The DNA of the CDR3 is TGTGCCAGTAGTATTGGGACTAGCGGGAGGAATGAGCAGTTCTTC. This sequence encodes CASSIGTSGRNEQFF.

The V gene is TRBV6-1, the J gene TRBJ2-2, with no clear D. Trimming stripped 1 base from V and 2 bases from J, with 8 bases between. The CDR3 totals 15 residues. Per the germline V gene, CDR1 is MNHNS and CDR2 is SASEGT. The CDR3 region is CASSEVYGNTGELFF. CDR3 coding DNA: TGTGCCAGCAGTGAAGTCTACGGCAACACCGGGGAGCTGTTTTTT.

This CDR3 reads CASSEQGSGELFF. Written as DNA, the CDR3 is TGTGCCAGCAGCGAACAGGGCTCCGGGGAGCTGTTTTTT. The rearrangement links TRBV7-9 to TRBJ2-2; D may be TRBD1 (6 bases). Trimming cost V 5 bases and J 6 bases, with 10 bases left between them. Per the germline V gene, CDR1 is SEHNR and CDR2 is FQNEAQ (reference sequence). The CDR3 has 13 residues.

The rearrangement joins TRBV9 to TRBJ2-1; possibly TRBD1 or TRBD2 for D (5 bases each). The CDR3 totals 13 residues. CDR1 is SGDLS and CDR2 is YYNGEE in the germline V gene. Trimming took off 1 base at V and 12 bases at J, with 14 bases between the two ends. DNA of the CDR3: TGTGCCAGCAGCGTATTCAGTGGGGACCCGCAGTTCTTC. Its translation: CASSVFSGDPQFF.

The chain couples TRBV2 to TRBJ2-5; D perhaps matches TRBD2 (6 bases). Trimming removed 3 bases from V and 2 bases from J, with 16 bases in between. This CDR3 is 16 amino acids long. Germline assignment: CDR1 SNHLY and CDR2 FYNNEI. The CDR3 protein is CASSEMGSGRQETQYF. The DNA for the CDR3 is TGTGCCAGCAGTGAGATGGGTAGCGGACGACAAGAGACCCAGTACTTC.

The chain carries TRBV2 and TRBJ2-2; the match to TRBD1 covers 7 bases. Germline CDR1 and CDR2: SNHLY and FYNNEI. The CDR3 contains 16 residues. The V and J ends lost 8 bases and 4 bases, in that order; junction bases with no gene match: 13. This chain's CDR3 is CASSYPQGIPTGELFF. In DNA form, the CDR3 reads TGTGCCAGCTCATACCCACAGGGGATTCCCACCGGGGAGCTGTTTTTT.

The J gene is TRBJ1-5, the V gene TRBV19, with D maybe TRBD1 (5 bases). Trimming pared 5 bases from V and 1 base from J, leaving 18 bases between. The CDR3 is 17 amino acids. Looked up from germline, CDR1 is LNHDA and CDR2 is SQIVND (reference sequence). The CDR3 protein is CASSLSAGGGSNQPQHF. CDR3 DNA sequence: TGTGCCAGTAGTCTCTCGGCGGGGGGAGGCAGCAATCAGCCCCAGCATTTT.